Presented here are 22 T cell receptor beta chains from one specimen sequenced in a study of T cell responses to AZD1222 COVID-19 vaccine. This table comes from immunoSEQ multiplex PCR, and its TCRdb copy is limited to in-frame clones, with some not included. The table includes roughly 200,000 clones, about 89% detected once. This material consisted of peripheral blood, taken 28 days after the second AZD1222 dose. These TCRs come from an adult who received the AZD1222 COVID-19 vaccine.

The V and J genes are TRBV12-3 or TRBV12-4 and TRBJ1-5, with a tentative D call TRBD1 (5 bases). Between the trimmed V and J ends, which lost 5 bases and 10 bases, there was a span of 12 bases. This CDR3 has 12 amino acids. The CDR3 protein is CASSLGADPQHF. Here the CDR3 DNA reads TGTGCCAGCAGTCTAGGGGCGGATCCCCAGCATTTT.

This clone was counted a single time. The V call is TRBV7-9, the J call TRBJ1-3; 7 bases map to TRBD1. V lost 6 bases and J lost 1; bases outside the gene matches: 3. Germline values: CDR1 SEHNR, CDR2 FQNEAQ (reference sequence). This CDR3 has 14 residues. The CDR3 bases are TGTGCCAGCAGAATACAGGGGTCTGGAAACACCATATATTTT. This encodes CASRIQGSGNTIYF.

The rearrangement joins TRBV7-9 to TRBJ2-4; D is perhaps TRBD1 (6 bases). V lost 4 bases and J lost 0, with 13 bases in between. CDR3 length equals 16 residues. Per the germline V gene, CDR1 is SEHNR and CDR2 is FQNEAQ (reference sequence). The CDR3 sequence: CASSSTGILAKNIQYF. The CDR3 DNA reads as TGTGCCAGCAGCTCTACAGGGATCTTAGCCAAAAACATTCAGTACTTC.

The V call is TRBV11-2, the J call TRBJ1-4; 7 bases fit TRBD1. This CDR3 region has 14 residues. The V and J ends lost 6 bases and 6 bases, in that order; junction bases with no gene match: 7. The germline gives CDR1 SGHAT, CDR2 FQNNGV. The CDR3 nucleotides read TGTGCCAGCAGGAAGGGGGCAGGGGATGAAAAACTGTTTTTT. Residues: CASRKGAGDEKLFF.

The genes are TRBV18 and TRBJ1-1; no firm D call. This CDR3 comprises 14 residues. Between the trimmed V and J ends, which lost 1 base and 1 base, there was a span of 7 bases. Germline assignment: CDR1 KGHSH and CDR2 LQKENI. The CDR3 region is CASSPRTGNTEAFF. DNA for the CDR3: TGTGCCAGCTCACCACGGACGGGGAACACTGAAGCTTTCTTT.

V usage is TRBV6-5 and J usage is TRBJ1-2, with 8 bases lining up with TRBD1. CDR3 length equals 15 residues. V shed 4 bases and J 2 bases; nucleotides not matched to a gene: 6. CDR1 is MNHEY and CDR2 is SVGAGI in the germline V gene. This CDR3 is CASSLYRGTNYGYTF. For the CDR3, the DNA is TGTGCCAGCAGTTTATACAGGGGGACCAACTATGGCTACACCTTC.

This clone has a single count. The chain couples TRBV20-1 to TRBJ2-2; D ambiguous. CDR1 is DFQATT, CDR2 SNEGSKA, per germline (reference sequence). Trimming cost V 3 bases and J 4 bases, with 9 bases left between them. The CDR3 length is 13 residues. For the CDR3, the DNA is TGCAGTGCTAGTAAAGCTCTCACCGGGGAGCTGTTTTTT. As protein: CSASKALTGELFF.

The gene calls are TRBV11-2 and TRBJ1-4; no firm D call. Trimming took off 4 bases at V and 7 bases at J, with 13 bases between the two ends. The CDR3 is 14 amino acids. Germline V gene data show CDR1 as SGHAT and CDR2 as FQNNGV. This CDR3 is CASSSPEEAEKLFF. The CDR3 bases are TGTGCCAGCAGCTCACCCGAGGAGGCTGAAAAACTGTTTTTT.

The chain has TRBV10-1 and TRBJ2-1; 10 bases line up with TRBD1. V trimming: 1 base; J trimming: 4 bases; junction bases outside the gene matches: 4. This CDR3 region has 16 residues. Germline loops: CDR1 WNHNN, CDR2 SYGVQD (reference sequence). CDR3 sequence: CASSEYRGQGYNEQFF. In DNA, the CDR3 is TGCGCCAGCAGTGAGTACCGGGGACAGGGGTACAATGAGCAGTTCTTC.

The V call is TRBV6-4, the J call TRBJ1-1; 7 bases map to TRBD1. The CDR3 is 16 residues long. CDR1 and CDR2 (germline): MRHNA, SNTAGT. J gave up 3 bases and V 2 bases, and 9 bases lay outside the gene matches. As DNA, the CDR3 is TGTGCCAGCAGTGACCTGTCAGGGGGGCCGTACACTGAAGCTTTCTTT. Translation gives CASSDLSGGPYTEAFF.

This chain joins TRBV18 and TRBJ1-1; D remains ambiguous. Germline-derived CDR1 and CDR2 are KGHSH and LQKENI. Trimming removed 3 bases from V and 2 bases from J, with 7 bases in between. The CDR3 is 13 amino acids. The CDR3, as DNA: TGTGCCAGCTCACCGGGAATAAACACTGAAGCTTTCTTT. Protein sequence: CASSPGINTEAFF.

The CDR3 loop is CASSADRVYNYGYTF. The CDR3 region has the DNA TGCGCCAGCAGCGCGGACAGGGTATATAACTATGGCTACACCTTC. This rearrangement joins TRBV5-1 to TRBJ1-2, with 8 bases matching TRBD1. V lost 4 bases to trimming and J lost 1 base; unmatched junction nucleotides: 6. This CDR3 comprises 15 residues. Looked up from germline, CDR1 is SGHRS and CDR2 is YFSETQ.

In its sample, this clone was seen once. The CDR3 coding sequence is TGTGCCAGCAGCTTAACGACACAGGGGAAGGGAACTGAAGCTTTCTTT. Amino acids: CASSLTTQGKGTEAFF. The chain has TRBV7-3 and TRBJ1-1; 7 nucleotides agree with TRBD1. V dropped 0 bases and J dropped 5; count of bases not matched to a gene: 9. Germline CDR1 is SGHTA and CDR2 is FQGTGA. The CDR3 has 16 amino acids.

The chain carries TRBV6-2 or TRBV6-3 and TRBJ2-7; D is undetermined. The germline CDR1 and CDR2 sequences are MNHEY and SVGEGT. V lost 4 bases and J lost 5, with 12 bases in between. The CDR3 is 13 residues long. CDR3 in amino acids: CASSFPRLHEQYF. CDR3 bases: TGTGCCAGCAGTTTCCCACGTCTTCACGAGCAGTACTTC.

V gene TRBV30 combines with J gene TRBJ2-3, with TRBD1 matching 7 bases. CDR3 length: 13 amino acids. The V segment lost 4 bases and the J segment 4 bases; nucleotides outside the gene matches: 5. In germline, CDR1 is GTSNPN, CDR2 SVGIG (reference sequence). The CDR3 is CAWNIQGSDTQYF. The CDR3 DNA reads TGTGCCTGGAATATACAGGGGTCAGATACGCAGTATTTT.

The chain couples TRBV7-3 to TRBJ2-6; TRBD1 matches at 8 bases. This CDR3 contains 15 residues. From germline, CDR1 is SGHTA and CDR2 FQGTGA. The V gene end was trimmed by 4 bases and the J gene end by 4 bases; junction bases not matched to a gene: 3. The CDR3 loop is CASSSTGAGANVLTF. Written as DNA, the CDR3 is TGTGCCAGCAGCTCGACAGGGGCCGGGGCCAACGTCCTGACTTTC.

J is TRBJ2-3 and V is TRBV19; TRBD2 agrees at 7 bases. The germline V gene has CDR1 LNHDA and CDR2 SQIVND (reference sequence). Trimming removed 4 bases from V and 2 bases from J; junction bases left unmatched: 6. CDR3 size: 15 residues. Written as DNA, the CDR3 is TGTGCCAGTAGTAGGGCGGGAGCCCTCACAGATACGCAGTATTTT. Translation gives CASSRAGALTDTQYF.

The J gene is TRBJ2-2, the V gene TRBV15; the D gene is possibly TRBD2 (5 bases). The germline CDR1 and CDR2 sequences are LNHNV and YYDKDF (reference sequence). The V gene lost 0 bases and the J gene lost 8 bases, with 22 bases spanning the gap. This CDR3 comprises 18 residues. The CDR3 spells CATSRDFYGPLAAGELFF. The CDR3 coding sequence is TGTGCCACCAGCAGAGATTTTTACGGCCCCCTAGCTGCTGGGGAGCTGTTTTTT.

The CDR3 protein is CASSGEIRGSYNEQFF. The CDR3 DNA follows: TGTGCCAGCAGCGGAGAAATCAGGGGGTCCTACAATGAGCAGTTCTTC. The V and J genes are TRBV9 and TRBJ2-1; 7 bases align to TRBD1. Germline lookup yields CDR1 SGDLS and CDR2 YYNGEE. Unmatched junction bases numbered 7, after V lost 3 bases and J lost 1 base. This CDR3 spans 16 amino acids.

This clone was picked up a small number of times. The chain is built from TRBV6-5 and TRBJ2-7; no definite D call. Germline assignment: CDR1 MNHEY and CDR2 SVGAGI. Trimming cost V 6 bases and J 0 bases, with 6 bases left between them. The CDR3 contains 12 residues. The CDR3 spells CASRFTSYEQYF. The DNA of the CDR3 is TGTGCCAGCAGGTTTACCTCCTACGAGCAGTACTTC.

CDR3 nucleotide sequence: TGTGCCAGCGGCCACAGGGGGCGCGGAGAGACCCAGTACTTC. Translation gives CASGHRGRGETQYF. The chain couples TRBV6-5 to TRBJ2-5; TRBD1 agrees at 9 bases. The CDR3 runs to 14 residues. Unmatched junction bases numbered 8, after V lost 8 bases and J lost 4 bases. Germline V gene sequence: CDR1 MNHEY, CDR2 SVGAGI.

This clone has only a few counts. The chain links TRBV6-2 or TRBV6-3 to TRBJ1-5; D might be TRBD1 (5 bases). Germline values: CDR1 MNHEY, CDR2 SVGEGT. The CDR3 is made up of 16 amino acids. The V and J ends lost 5 bases and 1 base respectively, with 15 bases between them. CDR3 in amino acids: CASSAPPGPSNQPQHF. DNA of the CDR3: TGTGCCAGCAGTGCTCCCCCGGGACCGAGCAATCAGCCCCAGCATTTT.